This T cell receptor (beta chain) came from a study of CD8+CD57+ T cells in acquired aplastic anemia. Study information: Yields of DNA that came from sorted CD4+ and CD8+ cells averaged approximately 3.2 ug. The average read count for CD4+ cells in healthy donors was roughly 10 million.

V shed 4 bases and J shed 4 bases, with 14 bases lying between them. The CDR3 extends over 15 amino acids. The V gene's germline CDR1 is LNHNV and CDR2 YYDKDF (reference sequence). TCR beta VDJ combinations and CDR3 sequences were profiled from genomic DNA. MiXCR was run by TCRdb on the reads, yielding one entry per CDR3 protein. This sample carries tens of thousands of distinct CDR3 sequences, approximately 45% of them seen once, and the ten largest clones take about 66%. Study-level points and caveats: Significance was not reached for CD8+ Simpson's diversity between patients and controls.

A remark on this clonotype: Its cognate antigen is unknown.

The sequencing input was sorted CD4+, CD8+, or CD8+CD57+ T cells (not recorded which) from PBMCs. The receptor was derived from a human donor in good health, serving as a control. The chain has TRBV15 and TRBJ2-1; D may be TRBD1 (6 bases). This chain's CDR3 is CATSIGGAGYNEQFF. The CDR3 region has the DNA TGTGCCACCAGCATAGGGGGAGCCGGGTACAATGAGCAGTTCTTC.